The sequence of this T cell receptor (beta chain) was determined in a study of blood T cells in healthy people across ages. With a J-beta primer mix and a sample-barcoded 5' primer, a second PCR ran about 6 to 11 cycles. Through a template-switch adaptor with 12 random nucleotides, each cDNA molecule received a tag. TCRdb re-called the 5' RACE reads through MiXCR, storing one row per CDR3 protein. The sample lists 1.5 million to 2 million distinct CDR3 sequences; 30% to 35% were seen once. This clonotype was seen a handful of times. The antigen remains undetermined. Whole-study findings and limits: Investigators viewed diversity estimates from one million T cells as underestimates, the study reported.

V gave up 5 bases and J gave up 12 bases, with 11 bases separating them. The CDR3 totals 11 residues. The germline CDR1 and CDR2 sequences are SGHAT and FQNNGV. The chain employs TRBV11-2 and TRBJ2-1; D is perhaps TRBD1 or TRBD2 (6 bases each). The clonotype was recovered from a young woman in good health. The sequenced material came from blood. CDR3 in amino acids: CASSVGGLQFF. CDR3 coding DNA: TGTGCCAGCAGCGTAGGGGGGCTGCAGTTCTTC.